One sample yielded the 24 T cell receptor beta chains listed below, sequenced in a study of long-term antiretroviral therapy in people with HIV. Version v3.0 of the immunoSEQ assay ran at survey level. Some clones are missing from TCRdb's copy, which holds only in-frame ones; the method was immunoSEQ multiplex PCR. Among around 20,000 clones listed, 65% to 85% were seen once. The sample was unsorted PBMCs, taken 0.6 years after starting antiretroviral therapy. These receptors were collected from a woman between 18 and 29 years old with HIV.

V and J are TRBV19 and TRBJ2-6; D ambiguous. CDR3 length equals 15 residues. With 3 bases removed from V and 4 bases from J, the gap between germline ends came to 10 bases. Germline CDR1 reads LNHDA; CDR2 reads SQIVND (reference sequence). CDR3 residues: CASSIGHRGANVLTF. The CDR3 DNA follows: TGTGCCAGTAGTATTGGGCATAGGGGGGCCAACGTCCTGACTTTC. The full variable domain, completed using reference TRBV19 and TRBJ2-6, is DGGITQSPKYLFRKEGQNVTLSCEQNLNHDAMYWYRQDPGQGLRLIYYSQIVNDFQKGDIAEGYSVSREKKESFPLTVTSAQKNPTAFYLCASSIGHRGANVLTFGAGSRLTVL.

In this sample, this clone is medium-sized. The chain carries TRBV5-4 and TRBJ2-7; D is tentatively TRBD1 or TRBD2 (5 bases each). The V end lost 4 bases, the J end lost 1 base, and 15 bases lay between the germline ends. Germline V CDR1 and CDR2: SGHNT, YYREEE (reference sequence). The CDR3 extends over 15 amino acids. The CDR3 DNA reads TGTGCCAGCAGCACCCGGGGCATGGGGTCCTACGAGCAGTACTTC. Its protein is CASSTRGMGSYEQYF.

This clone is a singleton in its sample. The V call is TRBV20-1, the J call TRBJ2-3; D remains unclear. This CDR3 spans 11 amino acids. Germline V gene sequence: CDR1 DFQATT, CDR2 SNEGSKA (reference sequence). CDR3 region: CTPSKTDTQYF. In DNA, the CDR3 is TGCACTCCTTCGAAAACAGATACGCAGTATTTT.

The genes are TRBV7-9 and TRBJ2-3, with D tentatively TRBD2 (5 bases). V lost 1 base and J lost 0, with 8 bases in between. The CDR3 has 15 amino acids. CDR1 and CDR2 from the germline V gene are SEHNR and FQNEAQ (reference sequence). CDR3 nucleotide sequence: TGTGCCAGCAGCTTAGGCAGGACTAGCACAGATACGCAGTATTTT. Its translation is CASSLGRTSTDTQYF.

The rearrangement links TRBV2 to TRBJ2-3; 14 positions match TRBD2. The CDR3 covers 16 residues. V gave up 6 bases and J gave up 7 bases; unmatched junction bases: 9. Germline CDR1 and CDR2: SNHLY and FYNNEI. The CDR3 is CASRAGTSGSKNTQYF. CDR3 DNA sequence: TGTGCCAGCAGGGCCGGGACTAGCGGGAGTAAGAATACGCAGTATTTT.

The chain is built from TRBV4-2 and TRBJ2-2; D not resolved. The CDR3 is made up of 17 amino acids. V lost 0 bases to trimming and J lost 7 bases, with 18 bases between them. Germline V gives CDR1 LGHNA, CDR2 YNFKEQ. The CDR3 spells CASSQDQASARIGELFF. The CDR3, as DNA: TGTGCCAGCAGCCAAGATCAAGCCTCTGCGCGGATCGGGGAGCTGTTTTTT.

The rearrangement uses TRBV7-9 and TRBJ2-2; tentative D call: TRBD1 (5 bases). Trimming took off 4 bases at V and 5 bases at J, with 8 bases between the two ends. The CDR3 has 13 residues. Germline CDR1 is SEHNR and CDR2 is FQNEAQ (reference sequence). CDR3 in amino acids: CASSSPGTGELFF. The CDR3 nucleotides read TGTGCCAGCAGCTCCCCAGGGACCGGGGAGCTGTTTTTT.

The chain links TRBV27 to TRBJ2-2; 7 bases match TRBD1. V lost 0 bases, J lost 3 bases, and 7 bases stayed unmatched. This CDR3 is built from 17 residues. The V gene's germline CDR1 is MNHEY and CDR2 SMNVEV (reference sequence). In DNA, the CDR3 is TGTGCCAGCAGTTTATCCGGGACAGCCTACTACACCGGGGAGCTGTTTTTT. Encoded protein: CASSLSGTAYYTGELFF.

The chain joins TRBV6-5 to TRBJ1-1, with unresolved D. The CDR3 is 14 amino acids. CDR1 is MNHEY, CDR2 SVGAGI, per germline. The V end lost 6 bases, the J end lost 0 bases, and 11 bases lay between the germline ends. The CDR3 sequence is CASRLVKMNTEAFF. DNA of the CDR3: TGTGCCAGCAGGCTCGTTAAAATGAACACTGAAGCTTTCTTT.

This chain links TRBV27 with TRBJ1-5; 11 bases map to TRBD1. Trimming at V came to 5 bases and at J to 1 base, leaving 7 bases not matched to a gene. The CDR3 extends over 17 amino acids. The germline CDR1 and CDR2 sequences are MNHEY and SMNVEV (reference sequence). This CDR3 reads CASSGDRGVGSNQPQHF. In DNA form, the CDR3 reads TGTGCCAGCAGTGGGGACAGGGGGGTGGGGAGCAATCAGCCCCAGCATTTT.

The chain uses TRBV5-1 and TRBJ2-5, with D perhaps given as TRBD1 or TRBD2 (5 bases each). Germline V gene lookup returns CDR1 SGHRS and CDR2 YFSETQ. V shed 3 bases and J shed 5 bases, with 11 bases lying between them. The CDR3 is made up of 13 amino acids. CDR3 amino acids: CASSSLRGETQYF. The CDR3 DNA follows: TGCGCCAGCAGCTCCCTGAGGGGTGAGACCCAGTACTTC. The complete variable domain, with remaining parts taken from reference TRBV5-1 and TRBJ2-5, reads KAGVTQTPRYLIKTRGQQVTLSCSPISGHRSVSWYQQTPGQGLQFLFEYFSETQRNKGNFPGRFSGRQFSNSRSEMNVSTLELGDSALYLCASSSLRGETQYFGPGTRLLVL.

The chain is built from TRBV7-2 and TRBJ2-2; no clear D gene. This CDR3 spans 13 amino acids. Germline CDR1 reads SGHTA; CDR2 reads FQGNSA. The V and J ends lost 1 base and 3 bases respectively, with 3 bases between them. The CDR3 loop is CASSLVHTGELFF. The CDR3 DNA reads TGTGCCAGCAGCTTAGTCCACACCGGGGAGCTGTTTTTT.

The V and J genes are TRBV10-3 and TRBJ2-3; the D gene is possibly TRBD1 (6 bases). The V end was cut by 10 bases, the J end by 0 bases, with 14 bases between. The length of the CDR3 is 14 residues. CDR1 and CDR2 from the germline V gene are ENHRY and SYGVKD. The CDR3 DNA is TGTGCCACGAAATACAGGGATAGCACAGATACGCAGTATTTT. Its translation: CATKYRDSTDTQYF.

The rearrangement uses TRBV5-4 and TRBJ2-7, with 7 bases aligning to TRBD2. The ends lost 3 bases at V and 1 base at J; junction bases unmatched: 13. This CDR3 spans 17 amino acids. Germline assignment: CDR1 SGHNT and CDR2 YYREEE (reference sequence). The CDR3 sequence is CASSSPPLAGASYEQYF. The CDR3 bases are TGTGCCAGCAGCTCCCCTCCACTGGCGGGAGCGTCCTACGAGCAGTACTTC.

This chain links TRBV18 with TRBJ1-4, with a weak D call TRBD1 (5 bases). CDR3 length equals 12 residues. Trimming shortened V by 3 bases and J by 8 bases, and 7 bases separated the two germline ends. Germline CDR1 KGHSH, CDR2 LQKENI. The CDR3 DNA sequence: TGTGCCAGCTCACCCGCAGGGGAAAAACTGTTTTTT. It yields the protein CASSPAGEKLFF.

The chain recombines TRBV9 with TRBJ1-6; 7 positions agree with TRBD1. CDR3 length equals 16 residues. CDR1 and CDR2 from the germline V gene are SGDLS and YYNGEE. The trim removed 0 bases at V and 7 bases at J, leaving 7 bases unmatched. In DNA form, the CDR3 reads TGTGCCAGCAGCGTAGCTCAAGGGACAGTCAATTCACCCCTCCACTTT. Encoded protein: CASSVAQGTVNSPLHF.

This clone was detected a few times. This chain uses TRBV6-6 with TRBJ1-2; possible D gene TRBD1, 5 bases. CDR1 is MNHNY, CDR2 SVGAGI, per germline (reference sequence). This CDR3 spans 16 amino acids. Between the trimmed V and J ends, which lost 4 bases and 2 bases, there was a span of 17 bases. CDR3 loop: CASSFPILQVNYGYTF. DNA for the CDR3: TGTGCCAGCAGTTTTCCGATCCTACAGGTGAACTATGGCTACACCTTC.

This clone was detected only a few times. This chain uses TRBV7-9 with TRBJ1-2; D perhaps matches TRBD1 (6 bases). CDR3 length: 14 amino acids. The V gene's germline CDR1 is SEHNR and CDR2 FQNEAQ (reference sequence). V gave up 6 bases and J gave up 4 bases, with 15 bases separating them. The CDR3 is CASSKIGGGYGYTF. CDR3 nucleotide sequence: TGTGCCAGCAGTAAAATCGGGGGCGGCTATGGCTACACCTTC.

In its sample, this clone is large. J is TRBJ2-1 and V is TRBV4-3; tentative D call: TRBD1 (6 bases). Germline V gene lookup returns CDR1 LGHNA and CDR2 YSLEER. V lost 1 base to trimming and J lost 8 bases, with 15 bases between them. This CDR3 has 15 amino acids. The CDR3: CASSQGQGPFDEQFF. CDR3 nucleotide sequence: TGCGCCAGCAGCCAAGGGCAGGGGCCATTCGATGAGCAGTTCTTC.

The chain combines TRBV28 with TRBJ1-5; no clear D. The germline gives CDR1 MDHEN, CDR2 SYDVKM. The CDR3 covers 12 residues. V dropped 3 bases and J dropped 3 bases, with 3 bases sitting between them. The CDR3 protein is CASSFPNQPQHF. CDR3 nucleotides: TGTGCCAGCAGTTTTCCCAATCAGCCCCAGCATTTT.

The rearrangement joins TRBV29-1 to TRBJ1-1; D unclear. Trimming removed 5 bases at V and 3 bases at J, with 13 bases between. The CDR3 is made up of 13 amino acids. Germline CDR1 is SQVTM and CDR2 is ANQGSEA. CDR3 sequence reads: CSVKAAIDTEAFF. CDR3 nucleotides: TGCAGCGTTAAAGCCGCCATAGACACTGAAGCTTTCTTT.

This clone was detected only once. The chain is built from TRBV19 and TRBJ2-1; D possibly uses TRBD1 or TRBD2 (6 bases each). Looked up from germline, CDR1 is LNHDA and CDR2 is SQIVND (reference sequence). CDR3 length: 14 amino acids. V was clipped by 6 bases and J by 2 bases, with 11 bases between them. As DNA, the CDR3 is TGTGCCAGTAGGGAAAGGGGGGCCTACAATGAGCAGTTCTTC. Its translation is CASRERGAYNEQFF.

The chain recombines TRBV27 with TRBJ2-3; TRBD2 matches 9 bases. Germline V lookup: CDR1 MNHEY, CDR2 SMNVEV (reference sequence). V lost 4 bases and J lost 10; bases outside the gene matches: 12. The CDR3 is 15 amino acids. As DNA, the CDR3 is TGTGCCAGCAGTTGGTCGCGGGAGGGCCTCCCTTCGCAGTATTTT. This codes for CASSWSREGLPSQYF.

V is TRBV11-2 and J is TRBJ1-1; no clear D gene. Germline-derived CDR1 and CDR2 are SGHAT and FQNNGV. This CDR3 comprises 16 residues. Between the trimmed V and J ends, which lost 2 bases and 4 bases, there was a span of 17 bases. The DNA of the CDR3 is TGTGCCAGCAGCTTAAGGGCCGAAGCCTTTGGCACTGAAGCTTTCTTT. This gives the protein CASSLRAEAFGTEAFF.